Listed below are T cell receptor beta chains from one sample, sequenced in a study of cytomegalovirus exposure and HLA in healthy donors. Here immunoSEQ multiplex PCR was the method, and the copy in TCRdb shows in-frame clones only, minus some. The data hold approximately 230,000 clones, with 87% observed a single time. The sequencing sample was made of PBMCs. The receptors shown here come from a man aged 18 to 29 in good health and CMV-seropositive. Both conserved end residues are part of each CDR3. D genes are given only for firm matches. Clone size is given for some rows only: seen once, a few or many times, or a class if the clone is expanded.

- | TRBJ1-1 | - | TRBV2 | TGTGCCAGCAGTGAAAGGAAAGGGCCGAATGAAGCTTTCTTT | CASSERKGPNEAFF
- | TRBJ2-2 | - | TRBV18 | TGTGCCAGCTCATCACGGGGAGCCGGGGAGCTGTTTTTT | CASSSRGAGELFF
- | TRBJ2-7 | few | TRBV6-5 | TGTGCCACCCGGGACGCCCACGAGCAGTACTTC | CATRDAHEQYF
TRBD2 | TRBJ2-7 | - | TRBV7-6 | TGTGCCAGCAGCGCACTCCCCGGGACTAGCGGGAGTTACTCCTACGAGCAGTACTTC | CASSALPGTSGSYSYEQYF
- | TRBJ1-1 | - | TRBV7-3 | TGTGCCAGCCGCCGACTGCTGAACACTGAAGCTTTCTTT | CASRRLLNTEAFF
- | TRBJ2-3 | - | TRBV5-6 | TGTGCCAGCAGCTCCGGGACGGACAAGGGGCGGCCCAAGACAGATACGCAGTATTTT | CASSSGTDKGRPKTDTQYF
- | TRBJ2-7 | - | TRBV10-1 | TGCGCCAGCAGTGAGTCCTACGGGGCCGAGCAGTACTTC | CASSESYGAEQYF
- | TRBJ2-5 | - | TRBV4-1 | TGCGCCAGCAGCCAAGCGGGACGGGCACAAGAGACCCAGTACTTC | CASSQAGRAQETQYF
- | TRBJ2-1 | - | TRBV6-6 | TGTGCCAGCAGTTACGTCCCAGACTACAATGAGCAGTTCTTC | CASSYVPDYNEQFF
- | TRBJ2-3 | - | TRBV1 | TGCACCAGCAGCCAAGATTTCGGTCTAGCGGGCACAGATACGCAGTATTTT | CTSSQDFGLAGTDTQYF
- | TRBJ2-5 | - | TRBV27 | TGTGCCAGCAGTTTAGGGGGCCGGATAGAGACCCAGTACTTC | CASSLGGRIETQYF
- | TRBJ1-4 | once | TRBV13 | TGTGCCAGCAGCTTAAGGGTTGGAGCTAATGAAAAACTGTTTTTT | CASSLRVGANEKLFF
TRBD2 | TRBJ2-5 | - | TRBV7-2 | TGTGCCAGCAGCTCCCGCGGACTAGGAGAGACCCAGTACTTC | CASSSRGLGETQYF
- | TRBJ1-2 | - | TRBV23-1 | TGCGCCAGCAGTCAAAGGGGGATCTACTATGGCTACACCTTC | CASSQRGIYYGYTF
TRBD1 | TRBJ2-6 | - | TRBV30 | TGTGCCTGGAGTCCTAGGGGGCCCGGGGCCAACGTCCTGACTTTC | CAWSPRGPGANVLTF
- | TRBJ2-7 | - | TRBV14 | TGTGCCAGCAGTCTAGATAGGGGCGAGCAGTACTTC | CASSLDRGEQYF
- | TRBJ2-1 | - | TRBV25-1 | TGTGCCAGCAGTGAATTGGGACCGGGAATAGATGAGCAGTTCTTC | CASSELGPGIDEQFF
TRBD1 | TRBJ1-1 | few | TRBV14 | TGTGCCAGCAGCCCAGTGACAGGGGTTGAAGCTTTCTTT | CASSPVTGVEAFF
- | TRBJ1-1 | once | TRBV27 | TGTGCCAGCAGTTTAGGAGGGATCCTAACGAACACTGAAGCTTTCTTT | CASSLGGILTNTEAFF
- | TRBJ1-5 | - | TRBV7-2 | TGTGCCAGCAGCCAGGCCTCGACAGGCAATCAGCCCCAGCATTTT | CASSQASTGNQPQHF
- | TRBJ2-3 | - | TRBV5-4 | TGTGCCAGCAGCTTGGAGTTAGATACGCAGTATTTT | CASSLELDTQYF
TRBD1 | TRBJ2-7 | few | TRBV5-1 | TGCGCCAGCAGCAAGACAGGGGGCCCCTACGAGCAGTACTTC | CASSKTGGPYEQYF